The source of this T cell receptor (beta chain) is a study of cytomegalovirus exposure and HLA in healthy donors. Study observations and caveats: Other equally common chains were less clonally expanded than HLA-associated TCR beta chains, a later analysis showed. Rare TCR sequences predominated, though certain public TCRs were found in many donors.

CDR1 is ENHRY and CDR2 is SYGVKD in the germline V gene. The CDR3 is 13 amino acids. V lost 6 bases and J lost 5; bases outside the gene matches: 3. The PCR was carried out with 60 Vbeta primers and 13 Jbeta primers. Sequencing used immunoSEQ multiplex PCR; TCRdb keeps in-frame clones, though not all of them. The data show fewer than 130,000 clones, around three quarters seen once. Regarding this clone: Its specificity is not known.

Sequenced: PBMCs. This TCR came from a man aged 45 to 65 in good health and CMV-seropositive. J is TRBJ2-1 and V is TRBV10-3; 8 bases fit TRBD1. CDR3 nucleotides: TGTGCCATCAGCGGACAGGGCGACAATGAGCAGTTCTTC. As protein: CAISGQGDNEQFF.